These 11 T cell receptor beta chains originate from one sample sequenced in a study of identical twins. TCRdb reprocessed the 5' RACE reads with MiXCR, giving one entry per CDR3 protein. In the table there are approximately 670,000 distinct CDR3 sequences, around 5.7% of which are singletons. The specimen sequenced was naive T cells sorted from blood. Receptor source: a man aged 18-30 years in good health.

Ten or more counts support this clonotype. The rearrangement links TRBV7-9 to TRBJ2-3; no reliable D call. Germline V lookup: CDR1 SEHNR, CDR2 FQNEAQ (reference sequence). The CDR3 sequence is 14 residues long. V shed 4 bases and J shed 1 base, with 9 bases lying between them. CDR3: CASSSDPGTDTQYF. The CDR3 region has the DNA TGTGCCAGCAGCTCTGACCCCGGCACAGATACGCAGTATTTT.

The chain uses TRBV6-5 and TRBJ2-3, with 8 positions matching TRBD1. This CDR3 spans 15 amino acids. V dropped 0 bases and J dropped 3; count of bases not matched to a gene: 2. In germline, CDR1 is MNHEY, CDR2 SVGAGI. CDR3 sequence reads: CASSYSQGGTDTQYF. CDR3 bases: TGTGCCAGCAGTTACTCACAGGGGGGAACAGATACGCAGTATTTT.

This chain joins TRBV4-2 and TRBJ2-2; 8 bases map to TRBD1. Germline V gene sequence: CDR1 LGHNA, CDR2 YNFKEQ. This CDR3 has 14 residues. J gave up 6 bases and V 6 bases, and 6 bases lay outside the gene matches. The CDR3 loop is CASRTDRAAGELFF. CDR3 DNA: TGTGCCAGCAGGACGGACAGGGCGGCCGGGGAGCTGTTTTTT.

The chain employs TRBV2 and TRBJ2-7; D ambiguous. In germline, CDR1 is SNHLY, CDR2 FYNNEI. Trimming cost V 7 bases and J 2 bases, with 12 bases left between them. The CDR3 runs 13 residues. The CDR3: CASMTLSPYEQYV. In nucleotides, the CDR3 is TGTGCCAGCATGACGTTAAGCCCCTACGAGCAGTACGTC.

This clonotype appeared many times. The chain uses TRBV10-3 and TRBJ2-1; the match to TRBD1 covers 7 bases. With 8 bases clipped from V and 8 bases from J, the junction kept 18 bases outside the gene matches. This CDR3 has 16 residues. CDR1 is ENHRY and CDR2 is SYGVKD in the germline V gene. The CDR3 DNA is TGTGCCATCTCGTGGGTGGGGACAGCCCTACGCGATGAGCAGTTCTTC. Translation: CAISWVGTALRDEQFF.

This clonotype came up a few times. The V and J genes are TRBV20-1 and TRBJ1-4; D is ambiguous. CDR1 is DFQATT, CDR2 SNEGSKA, per germline (reference sequence). The germline V and J ends were trimmed by 6 bases and 0 bases, with 14 bases remaining between them. The CDR3 totals 15 residues. The CDR3 here is CSAPDRRTTNEKLFF. CDR3 DNA: TGCAGTGCCCCCGACCGCCGGACAACTAATGAAAAACTGTTTTTT.

As to this clonotype: This likely comes from a read error, as the CDR3 has no conserved phenylalanine or tryptophan at its end. The rearrangement joins TRBV12-3 or TRBV12-4 to TRBJ1-3; 7 nucleotides align to TRBD1. V lost 6 bases to trimming and J lost 2 bases; unmatched junction nucleotides: 7. The length of the CDR3 is 15 residues. The CDR3 bases are TGTGCCAGCAGCAGGGGGGGGGCGCCTGGAAACACCATATATCTT. Translating gives CASSRGGAPGNTIYL.

At least ten counts were recorded for this clonotype. CDR3 coding DNA: TGCGCCAGCAGCAAGGACAGCTTTGAAGCTTTCTTT. Its protein product is CASSKDSFEAFF. The chain carries TRBV5-1 and TRBJ1-1; D is perhaps TRBD1 (6 bases). CDR3 length: 12 amino acids. Germline loops: CDR1 SGHRS, CDR2 YFSETQ. Trimming took 4 bases from V and 7 from J, leaving 11 bases between them.

This clonotype was recorded a few times. The chain couples TRBV12-3 or TRBV12-4 to TRBJ1-4; D perhaps matches TRBD1 (5 bases). V was trimmed by 3 bases and J by 7 bases, leaving 15 bases between them. The CDR3 is 15 amino acids. This chain's CDR3 is CASSFKGQGGEKLFF. The CDR3 region has the DNA TGTGCCAGCAGTTTTAAGGGCCAGGGAGGTGAAAAACTGTTTTTT.

This clonotype was counted at least ten times. The chain carries TRBV4-3 and TRBJ2-4; the match to TRBD1 covers 9 bases. CDR1 is LGHNA and CDR2 is YSLEER in the germline V gene. There are 15 residues in the CDR3. V lost 2 bases and J lost 6; bases outside the gene matches: 5. DNA of the CDR3: TGCGCCAGCAGCCAAACAGGGGGCGCTTCAAACATTCAGTACTTC. Translation: CASSQTGGASNIQYF.

This clonotype was seen a handful of times. The chain uses TRBV20-1 and TRBJ2-5; 9 bases align to TRBD1. Losses at the gene ends were 6 bases for V and 2 bases for J; bases not matched to a gene: 10. CDR1 DFQATT and CDR2 SNEGSKA come from the germline V gene (reference sequence). This CDR3 spans 15 amino acids. The CDR3 reads CSATGQGGSQETQYF. The CDR3 DNA sequence: TGCAGTGCAACGGGACAGGGAGGGTCACAAGAGACCCAGTACTTC.